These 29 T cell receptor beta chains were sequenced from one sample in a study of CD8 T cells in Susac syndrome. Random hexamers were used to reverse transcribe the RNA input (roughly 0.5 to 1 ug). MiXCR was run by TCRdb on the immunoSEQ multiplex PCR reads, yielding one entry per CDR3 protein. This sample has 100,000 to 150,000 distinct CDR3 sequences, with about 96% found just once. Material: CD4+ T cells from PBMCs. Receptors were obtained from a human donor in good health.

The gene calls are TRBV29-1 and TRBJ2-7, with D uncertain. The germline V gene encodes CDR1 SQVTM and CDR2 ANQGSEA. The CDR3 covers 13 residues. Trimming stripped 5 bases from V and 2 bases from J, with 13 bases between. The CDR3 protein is CSVSNSPPYEQYF. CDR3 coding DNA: TGCAGCGTTTCTAATTCCCCCCCCTACGAGCAGTACTTC.

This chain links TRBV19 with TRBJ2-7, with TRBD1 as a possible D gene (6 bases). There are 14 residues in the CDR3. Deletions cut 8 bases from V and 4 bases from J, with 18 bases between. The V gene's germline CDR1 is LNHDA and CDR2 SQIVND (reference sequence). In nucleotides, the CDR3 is TGTGCCAGTGGGCCAGGGGATTCCCGTTACGAGCAGTACTTC. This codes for CASGPGDSRYEQYF.

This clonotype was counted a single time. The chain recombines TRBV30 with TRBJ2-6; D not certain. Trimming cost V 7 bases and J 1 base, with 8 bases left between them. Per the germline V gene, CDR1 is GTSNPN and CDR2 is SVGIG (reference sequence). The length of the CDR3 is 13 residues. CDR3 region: CAFLRSGANVLTF. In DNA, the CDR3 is TGTGCCTTCCTCAGATCTGGGGCCAACGTCCTGACTTTC.

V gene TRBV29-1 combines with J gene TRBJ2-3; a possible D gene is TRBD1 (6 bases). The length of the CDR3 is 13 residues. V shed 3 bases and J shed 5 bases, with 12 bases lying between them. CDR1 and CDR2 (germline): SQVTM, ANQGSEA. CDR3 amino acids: CSVEGWGLDTQYF. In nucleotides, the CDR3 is TGCAGCGTTGAGGGCTGGGGGCTAGATACGCAGTATTTT.

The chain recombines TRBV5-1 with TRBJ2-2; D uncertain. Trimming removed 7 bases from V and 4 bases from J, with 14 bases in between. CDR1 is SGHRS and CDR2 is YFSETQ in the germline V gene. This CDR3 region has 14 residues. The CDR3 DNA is TGCGCCAGCTCAGAGACATGGGGCACCGGGGAGCTGTTTTTT. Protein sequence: CASSETWGTGELFF.

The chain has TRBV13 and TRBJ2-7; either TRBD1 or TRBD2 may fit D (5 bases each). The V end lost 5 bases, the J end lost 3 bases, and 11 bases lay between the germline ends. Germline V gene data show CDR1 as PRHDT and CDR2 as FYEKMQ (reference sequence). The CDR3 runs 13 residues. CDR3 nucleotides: TGTGCCAGCAGCAGGGACGATCGCTACGAGCAGTACTTC. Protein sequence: CASSRDDRYEQYF.

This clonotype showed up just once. For the CDR3, the DNA is TGTGCCACCAGCAGAGAAGTGGGGGACAGGGGGGCTAATGAAAAACTGTTTTTT. It yields the protein CATSREVGDRGANEKLFF. The chain couples TRBV15 to TRBJ1-4; 11 bases agree with TRBD1. The CDR3 covers 18 residues. Germline V gene lookup returns CDR1 LNHNV and CDR2 YYDKDF (reference sequence). The V gene end was trimmed by 0 bases and the J gene end by 3 bases; junction bases not matched to a gene: 6.

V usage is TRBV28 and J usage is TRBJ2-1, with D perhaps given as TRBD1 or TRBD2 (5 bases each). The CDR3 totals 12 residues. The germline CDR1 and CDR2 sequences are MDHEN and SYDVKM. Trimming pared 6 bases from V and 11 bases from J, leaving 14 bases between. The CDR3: CASSLSRGKQFF. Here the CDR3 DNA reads TGTGCCAGCAGCCTTTCCCGGGGCAAGCAGTTCTTC.

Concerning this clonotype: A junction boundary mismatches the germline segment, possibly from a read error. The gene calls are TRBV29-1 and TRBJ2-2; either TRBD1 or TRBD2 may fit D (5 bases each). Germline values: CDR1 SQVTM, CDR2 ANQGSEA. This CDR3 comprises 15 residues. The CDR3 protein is CSVGGLGTNTGELLF. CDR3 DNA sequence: TGCAGCGTTGGGGGCTTGGGGACGAACACCGGGGAGCTGCTTTTT.

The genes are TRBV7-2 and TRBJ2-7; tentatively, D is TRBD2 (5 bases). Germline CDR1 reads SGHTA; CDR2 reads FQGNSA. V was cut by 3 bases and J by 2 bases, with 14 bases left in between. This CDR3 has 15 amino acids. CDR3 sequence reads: CASSLDLYVAYEQYF. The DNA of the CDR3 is TGTGCCAGCAGCTTGGACTTGTACGTGGCCTACGAGCAGTACTTC.

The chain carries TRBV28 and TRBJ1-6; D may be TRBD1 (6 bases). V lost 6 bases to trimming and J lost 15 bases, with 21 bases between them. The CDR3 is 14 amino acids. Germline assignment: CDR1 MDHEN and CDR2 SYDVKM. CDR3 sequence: CASRTQGNHKILHF. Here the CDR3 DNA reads TGTGCCAGCAGGACCCAGGGGAACCATAAGATCCTCCACTTT. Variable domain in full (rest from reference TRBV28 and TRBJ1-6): DVKVTQSSRYLVKRTGEKVFLECVQDMDHENMFWYRQDPGLGLRLIYFSYDVKMKEKGDIPEGYSVSREKKERFSLILESASTNQTSMYLCASRTQGNHKILHFGNGTRLTVT.

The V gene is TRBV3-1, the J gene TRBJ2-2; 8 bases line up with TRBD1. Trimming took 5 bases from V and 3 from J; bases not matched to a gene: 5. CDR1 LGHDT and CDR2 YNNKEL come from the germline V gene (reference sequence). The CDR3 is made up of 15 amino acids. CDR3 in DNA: TGTGCCAGCAGCTCCAGGACAGGGCACACCGGGGAGCTGTTTTTT. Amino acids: CASSSRTGHTGELFF.

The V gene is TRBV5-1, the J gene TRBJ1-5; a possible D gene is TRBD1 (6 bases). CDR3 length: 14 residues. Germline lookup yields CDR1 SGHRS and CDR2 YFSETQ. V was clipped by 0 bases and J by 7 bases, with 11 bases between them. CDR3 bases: TGCGCCAGCAGCTTGGCGGGGGGCGGGCAGCCCCAGCATTTT. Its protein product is CASSLAGGGQPQHF.

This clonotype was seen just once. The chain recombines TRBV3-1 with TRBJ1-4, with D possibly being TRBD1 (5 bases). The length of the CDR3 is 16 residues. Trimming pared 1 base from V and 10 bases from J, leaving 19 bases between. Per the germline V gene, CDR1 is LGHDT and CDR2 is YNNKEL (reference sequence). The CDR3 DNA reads TGTGCCAGCAGCCAAGGTTCGGGTAGGACAATCGGAAAACTGTTTTTT. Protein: CASSQGSGRTIGKLFF.

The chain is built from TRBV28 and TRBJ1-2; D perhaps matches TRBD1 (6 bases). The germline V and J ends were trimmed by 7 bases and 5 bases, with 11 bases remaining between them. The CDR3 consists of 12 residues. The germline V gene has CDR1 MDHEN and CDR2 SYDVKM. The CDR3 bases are TGTGCCAGCACGCCCAGGGGATATGGCTACACCTTC. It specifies CASTPRGYGYTF.

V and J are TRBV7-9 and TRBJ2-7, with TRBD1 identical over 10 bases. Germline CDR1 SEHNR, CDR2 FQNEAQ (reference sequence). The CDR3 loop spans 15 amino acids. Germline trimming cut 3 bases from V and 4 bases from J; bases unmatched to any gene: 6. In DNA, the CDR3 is TGTGCCAGCAGCTTCCTAGGGACAGGGGTTTACGAGCAGTACTTC. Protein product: CASSFLGTGVYEQYF.

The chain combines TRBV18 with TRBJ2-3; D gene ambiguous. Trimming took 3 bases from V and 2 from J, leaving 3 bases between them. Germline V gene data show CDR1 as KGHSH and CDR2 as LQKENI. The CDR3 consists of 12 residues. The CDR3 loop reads CASSPYTDTQYF. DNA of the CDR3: TGTGCCAGCTCACCTTACACAGATACGCAGTATTTT.

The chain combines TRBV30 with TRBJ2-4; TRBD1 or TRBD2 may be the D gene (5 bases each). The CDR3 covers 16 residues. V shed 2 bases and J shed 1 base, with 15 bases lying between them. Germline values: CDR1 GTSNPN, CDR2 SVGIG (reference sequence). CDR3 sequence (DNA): TGTGCCTGGAGTAGGGGCCTAGCTCTGGCCAAAAACATTCAGTACTTC. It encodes CAWSRGLALAKNIQYF.

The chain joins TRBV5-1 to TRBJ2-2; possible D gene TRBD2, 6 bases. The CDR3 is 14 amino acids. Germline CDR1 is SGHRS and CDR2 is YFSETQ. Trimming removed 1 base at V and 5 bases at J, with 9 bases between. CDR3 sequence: CASSLTAGTGELFF. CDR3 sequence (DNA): TGCGCCAGCAGCTTGACTGCGGGAACCGGGGAGCTGTTTTTT.

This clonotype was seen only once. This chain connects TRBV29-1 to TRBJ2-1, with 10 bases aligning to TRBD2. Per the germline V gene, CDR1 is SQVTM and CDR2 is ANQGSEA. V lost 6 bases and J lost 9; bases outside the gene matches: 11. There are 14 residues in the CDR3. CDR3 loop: CSVGLAAWRGEQFF. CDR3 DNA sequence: TGCAGCGTCGGACTAGCGGCCTGGCGGGGTGAGCAGTTCTTC.

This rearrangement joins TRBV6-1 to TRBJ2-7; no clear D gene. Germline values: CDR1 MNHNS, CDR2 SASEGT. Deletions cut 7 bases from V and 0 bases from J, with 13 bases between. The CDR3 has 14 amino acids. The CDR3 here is CASTPGPASYEQYF. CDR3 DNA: TGTGCCAGCACCCCCGGGCCAGCCTCCTACGAGCAGTACTTC.

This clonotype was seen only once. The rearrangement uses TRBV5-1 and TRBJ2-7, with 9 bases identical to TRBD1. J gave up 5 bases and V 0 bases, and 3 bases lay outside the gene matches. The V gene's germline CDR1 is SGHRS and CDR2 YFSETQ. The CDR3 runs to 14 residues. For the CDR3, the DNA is TGCGCCAGCAGCTTGGATGGGACAGGGAACGAGCAGTACTTC. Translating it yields CASSLDGTGNEQYF.

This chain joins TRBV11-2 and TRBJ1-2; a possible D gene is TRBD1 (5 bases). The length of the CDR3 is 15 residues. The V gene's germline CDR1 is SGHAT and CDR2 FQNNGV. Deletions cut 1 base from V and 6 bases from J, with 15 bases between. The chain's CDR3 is CASSLVAQGGDGYTF. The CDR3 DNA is TGTGCCAGCAGCTTAGTTGCGCAGGGAGGGGATGGCTACACCTTC.

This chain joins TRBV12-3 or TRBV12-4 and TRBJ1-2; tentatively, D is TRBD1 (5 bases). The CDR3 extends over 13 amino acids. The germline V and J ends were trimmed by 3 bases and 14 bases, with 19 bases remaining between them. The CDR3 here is CASSLLSGGAPTF. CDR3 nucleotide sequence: TGTGCCAGCAGTTTGCTGTCCGGAGGGGCCCCTACCTTC.

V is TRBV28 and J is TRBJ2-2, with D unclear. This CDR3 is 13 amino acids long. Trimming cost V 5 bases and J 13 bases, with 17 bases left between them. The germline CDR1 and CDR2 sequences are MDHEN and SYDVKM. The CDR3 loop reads CASSPLVEWGLFF. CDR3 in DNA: TGTGCCAGCAGTCCCCTTGTTGAGTGGGGGCTGTTTTTT.

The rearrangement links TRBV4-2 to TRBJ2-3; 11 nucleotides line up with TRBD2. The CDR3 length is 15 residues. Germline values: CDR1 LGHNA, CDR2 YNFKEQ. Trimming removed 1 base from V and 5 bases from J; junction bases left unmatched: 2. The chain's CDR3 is CASSQGLAGGDTQYF. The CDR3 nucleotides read TGTGCCAGCAGCCAAGGGCTAGCGGGAGGAGATACGCAGTATTTT.

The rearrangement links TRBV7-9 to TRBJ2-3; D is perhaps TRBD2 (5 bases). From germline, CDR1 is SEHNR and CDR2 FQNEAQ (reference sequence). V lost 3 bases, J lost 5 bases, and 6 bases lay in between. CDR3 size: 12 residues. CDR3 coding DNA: TGTGCCAGCAGCTTCCGGGAAGATACGCAGTATTTT. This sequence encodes CASSFREDTQYF.

The DNA of the CDR3 is TGTGCCAGCAGTTCGTCCCGGGACTGGTACCAAGAGACCCAGTACTTC. Protein product: CASSSSRDWYQETQYF. The chain combines TRBV6-2 or TRBV6-3 with TRBJ2-5, with D maybe TRBD2 (6 bases). In germline, CDR1 is MNHEY, CDR2 SVGEGT. Trimming shortened V by 4 bases and J by 0 bases, and 15 bases separated the two germline ends. This CDR3 comprises 16 residues.

The CDR3 bases are TGTGCCAGCAGCCGCAGGGGGTTGGAGACCCAGTACTTC. Its translation: CASSRRGLETQYF. This chain joins TRBV3-1 and TRBJ2-5, with 7 bases that match TRBD1. There are 13 residues in the CDR3. With 4 bases clipped from V and 5 bases from J, the junction kept 4 bases outside the gene matches. Germline lookup yields CDR1 LGHDT and CDR2 YNNKEL (reference sequence).